This T cell receptor (beta chain) was captured in a study of CDR3 diversity in severe acne (dated by TCRdb to the late 2010s). V is cut by 8 bases and J by 4 bases, and the space between the germline ends is 17 bases. The germline V gene encodes CDR1 SGHTA and CDR2 FQGNSA. The CDR3 runs 14 residues from the cysteine to the phenylalanine. The sequence is cut down to CDR3 DNA, 42 bases in frame from base 1. On this clonotype: Its antigen has not been determined. The sample holds no much larger clone one base away, and base qualities are not on file.

Libraries were constructed by PCR. The run used an Illumina HiSeq 2000. TCRdb reprocessing: public reads trimmed at Q25 with fastp, clones called with MiXCR, in-frame beta chains kept. For every CDR3 protein sequence, its rows merge into one entry that carries the most common genes and DNA. The sample yields about 84,000 distinct CDR3 sequences; 51% were counted once. The leading ten clones occupy more than 13% of the sample. This receptor was taken from a male donor in good health, without acne. This receptor chain uses TRBV7-2 and TRBJ1-2; TRBD1 is a possible D gene, resting on 6 matching bases. Source material: blood. The CDR3 sequence is CASGRGSTGYGYTF. The DNA is TGTGCCAGCGGCAGGGGCAGCACAGGCTATGGCTACACCTTC.